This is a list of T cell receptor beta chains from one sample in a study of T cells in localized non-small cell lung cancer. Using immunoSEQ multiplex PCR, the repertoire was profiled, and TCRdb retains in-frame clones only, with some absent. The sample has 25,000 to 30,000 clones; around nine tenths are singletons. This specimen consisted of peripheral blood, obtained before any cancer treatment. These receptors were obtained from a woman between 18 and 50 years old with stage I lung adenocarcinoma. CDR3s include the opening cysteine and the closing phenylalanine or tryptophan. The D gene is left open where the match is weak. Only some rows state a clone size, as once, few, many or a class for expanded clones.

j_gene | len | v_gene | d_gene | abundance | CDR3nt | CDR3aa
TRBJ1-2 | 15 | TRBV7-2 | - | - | TGTGCCAGCAGCTTAAACCTACCCCGTGGGTGGGGCTACACCTTC | CASSLNLPRGWGYTF
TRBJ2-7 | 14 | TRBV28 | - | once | TGTGCCAGCAGTTTCGGCCACCAGCCCTACGAGCAGTACTTC | CASSFGHQPYEQYF
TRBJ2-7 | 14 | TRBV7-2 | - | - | TGTGCCAGTAAGCCCCGAGAGAGTTCCTACGAGCAGTACTTC | CASKPRESSYEQYF
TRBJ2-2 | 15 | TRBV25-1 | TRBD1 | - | TGTGCCAGCAGTGTGACAGGGTGGAACACCGGGGAGCTGTTTTTT | CASSVTGWNTGELFF
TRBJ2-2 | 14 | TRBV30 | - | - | TGTGCCTGGAGAGCTAGAGGGAACACCGGGGAGCTGTTTTTT | CAWRARGNTGELFF
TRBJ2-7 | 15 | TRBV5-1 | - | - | TGCGCCAGCAGCTTGGCCCCAGGGGCGGTGGGTGAGCAGTACTTC | CASSLAPGAVGEQYF
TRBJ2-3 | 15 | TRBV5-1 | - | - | TGCGCCAGCAGAGAAAGGCAGATAAGCACAGATACGCAGTATTTT | CASRERQISTDTQYF
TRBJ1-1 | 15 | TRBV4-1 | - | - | TGCGCCAGCAGCCAACCCACCGCGGGGGACACTGAAGCTTTCTTT | CASSQPTAGDTEAFF
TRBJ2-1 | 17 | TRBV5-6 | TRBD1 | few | TGTGCCAGCAGCGTCTCCGGGACAGGGGGCAGGTACAATGAGCAGTTCTTC | CASSVSGTGGRYNEQFF
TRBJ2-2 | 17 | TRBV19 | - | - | TGTGCCAGTAGTATAGGGGGTAACAGCGCGAACACCGGGGAGCTGTTTTTT | CASSIGGNSANTGELFF
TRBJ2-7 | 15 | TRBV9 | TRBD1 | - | TGTGCCAGCAGCGCCTCCGGGACAGGGGGCTACGAGCAGTACTTC | CASSASGTGGYEQYF
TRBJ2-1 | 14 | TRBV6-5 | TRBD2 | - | TGTGCCAGCAGTTACGGGCTAGCGGACAATGAGCAGTTCTTC | CASSYGLADNEQFF
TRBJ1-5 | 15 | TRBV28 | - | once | TGTGCCAGCAGTTTATGGGGAGATGGCAATCAGCCCCAGCATTTT | CASSLWGDGNQPQHF
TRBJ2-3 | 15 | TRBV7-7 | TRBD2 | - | TGTGCTAGCAGCCCTGGACTAGCGAGGCCAGATACGCAGTATTTT | CASSPGLARPDTQYF
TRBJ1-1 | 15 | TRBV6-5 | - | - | TGTGCCAGCAGTAGCCGAGAGCGGGCGAACACTGAAGCTTTCTTT | CASSSRERANTEAFF
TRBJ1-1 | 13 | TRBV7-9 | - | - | TGTGCCAGCAGCTACCAGGGTAGCCCTGAAGCTTTCTTT | CASSYQGSPEAFF
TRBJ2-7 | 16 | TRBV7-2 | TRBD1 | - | TGTGCCAGCAGCCCCCGGGTAGGGACAGGGATCTACGAGCAGTACTTC | CASSPRVGTGIYEQYF
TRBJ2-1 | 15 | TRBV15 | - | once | TGTGCCACCAGCGCCCGGGACGACTCCTACAATGAGCAGTTCTTC | CATSARDDSYNEQFF
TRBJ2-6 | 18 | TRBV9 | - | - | TGTGCCAGCAGCGTTAACCGAGGGCCAGCTGGTGGGGCCAACGTCCTGACTTTC | CASSVNRGPAGGANVLTF
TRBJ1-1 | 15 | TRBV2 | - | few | TGTGCCAGCAGCCCACGGGGGGCGTCAATGACTGAAGCTTTCTTT | CASSPRGASMTEAFF
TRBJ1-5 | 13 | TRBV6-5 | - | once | TGTGCCAGCAGTATAACAAGTAATCAGCCCCAGCATTTT | CASSITSNQPQHF
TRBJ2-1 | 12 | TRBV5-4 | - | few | TGTGCCAGCAGCTTTCTGACTAGTCTGGAGTTCTTC | CASSFLTSLEFF
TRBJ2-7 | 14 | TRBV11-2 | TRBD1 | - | TGTGCCAGCAGCTTATGGGACAGCTCCTACGAGCAGTACTTC | CASSLWDSSYEQYF